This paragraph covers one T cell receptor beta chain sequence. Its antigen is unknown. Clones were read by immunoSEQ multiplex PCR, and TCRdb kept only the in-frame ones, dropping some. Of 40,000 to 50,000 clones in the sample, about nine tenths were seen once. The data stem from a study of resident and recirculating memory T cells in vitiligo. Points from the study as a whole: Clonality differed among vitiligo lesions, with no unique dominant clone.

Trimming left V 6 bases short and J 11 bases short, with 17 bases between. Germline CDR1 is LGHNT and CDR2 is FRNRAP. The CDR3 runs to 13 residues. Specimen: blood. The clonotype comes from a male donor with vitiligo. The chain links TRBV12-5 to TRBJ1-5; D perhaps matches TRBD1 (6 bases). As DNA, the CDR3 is TGTGCTAGTGGCAAACTACCACAGGGCGCCCAGCATTTT. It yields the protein CASGKLPQGAQHF. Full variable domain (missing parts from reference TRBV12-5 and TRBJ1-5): DARVTQTPRHKVTEMGQEVTMRCQPILGHNTVFWYRQTMMQGLELLAYFRNRAPLDDSGMPKDRFSAEMPDATLATLKIQPSEPRDSAVYFCASGKLPQGAQHFGDGTRLSIL.